Detailed here is one T cell receptor beta chain. These data originate in a study of T cell changes during pregnancy in multiple sclerosis. The method was immunoSEQ multiplex PCR; TCRdb's version includes in-frame clones alone and lacks a portion of them. The sample comprises 70,000 to 95,000 clones, 90% to 95% of which are singletons, and approximately 0.79% rests with the top ten. The CDR3 has 13 residues. Per the germline V gene, CDR1 is LGHNA and CDR2 is YSLEER. V was shortened by 0 bases and J by 5 bases, with 7 bases between the two germline ends. The sample consisted of peripheral blood, taken in the second trimester of pregnancy. This receptor was obtained from a female donor in good health, enrolled as a control in a pregnancy study. The J gene is TRBJ1-2, the V gene TRBV4-3, with D hard to call. The CDR3 DNA follows: TGCGCCAGCAGCCAAGATACGGGTTATGGCTACACCTTC. Its protein product is CASSQDTGYGYTF.